These 5 T cell receptor beta chains originate from one sample sequenced in a study of PD-L1 blockade in urothelial cancer. This table comes from immunoSEQ multiplex PCR, and its TCRdb copy is limited to in-frame clones, with some not included. In the table there are 50,000 to 75,000 clones, 70% to 90% of which are singletons. This sample's time point: pretreatment peripheral blood. The specimen comprised PBMCs, sampled around atezolizumab (anti-PD-L1) treatment. These receptors were obtained from a man between 65 and 85 years old with urothelial cancer.

This clone showed up just once. This sequence joins TRBV6-1 and TRBJ2-7, with D possibly being TRBD2 (5 bases). Deletions cut 7 bases from V and 2 bases from J, with 18 bases between. There are 15 residues in the CDR3. From germline, CDR1 is MNHNS and CDR2 SASEGT. This chain's CDR3 is CASKLALIGAYEQYF. CDR3 nucleotides: TGTGCCAGCAAGCTAGCCCTGATCGGGGCCTACGAGCAGTACTTC.

The chain carries TRBV2 and TRBJ2-4, with D maybe TRBD2 (7 bases). There are 16 residues in the CDR3. Trimming took 0 bases from V and 5 from J, leaving 14 bases between them. Germline CDR1 SNHLY, CDR2 FYNNEI. The CDR3 reads CASSEAGGGAQNIQYF. CDR3 DNA: TGTGCCAGCAGTGAAGCGGGTGGGGGGGCACAAAACATTCAGTACTTC.

The rearrangement uses TRBV5-4 and TRBJ1-4; a weak D match, TRBD1 (5 bases). The V end lost 2 bases, the J end lost 5 bases, and 10 bases lay between the germline ends. Germline values: CDR1 SGHNT, CDR2 YYREEE (reference sequence). The CDR3 runs 14 residues. The CDR3 loop reads CASSLKGRNEKLFF. CDR3 DNA sequence: TGTGCCAGCAGCTTAAAGGGGAGGAATGAAAAACTGTTTTTT.

This clone was seen just once. The rearrangement uses TRBV19 and TRBJ2-1; 13 positions match TRBD2. Germline V CDR1 and CDR2: LNHDA, SQIVND (reference sequence). This CDR3 contains 12 residues. V was clipped by 9 bases and J by 15 bases; unmatched bases: 8. The CDR3 DNA follows: TGTGCCAGCGGACTAGCGGGAGTCATCCTGTTCTTC. Translated, it gives CASGLAGVILFF.

The rearrangement joins TRBV27 to TRBJ2-5; D might be TRBD1 (5 bases). The V and J ends lost 6 bases and 0 bases respectively, with 8 bases between them. The CDR3 loop spans 13 amino acids. Germline V gene lookup returns CDR1 MNHEY and CDR2 SMNVEV (reference sequence). CDR3 nucleotide sequence: TGTGCCAGCAGCGACAGCTACCAAGAGACCCAGTACTTC. Translation: CASSDSYQETQYF.